The 17 T cell receptor beta chains given below trace back to one sample, sequenced in a study of blood T cell repertoires in COVID-19. Data came from immunoSEQ multiplex PCR; TCRdb stores just in-frame clones and leaves some out. Of over 200,000 clones in the sample, about 84% are singletons; the top ten hold around 1.8%. The sample was PBMCs or T cells enriched from blood (not recorded which). The receptors originated from a man in his sixties who had recovered from COVID-19.

V and J are TRBV2 and TRBJ1-5; D might be TRBD1 (6 bases). This CDR3 region has 14 residues. From germline, CDR1 is SNHLY and CDR2 FYNNEI. Between the trimmed V and J ends, which lost 2 bases and 4 bases, there was a span of 9 bases. CDR3 nucleotides: TGTGCCAGCAGTGAACAGGGGCAAAATCAGCCCCAGCATTTT. Residues: CASSEQGQNQPQHF.

The chain has TRBV7-3 and TRBJ1-1, with D unclear. The CDR3 covers 13 residues. The germline CDR1 and CDR2 sequences are SGHTA and FQGTGA. The V and J ends lost 4 bases and 1 base respectively, with 7 bases between them. The CDR3 sequence: CASSYRQNTEAFF. The CDR3 nucleotides read TGTGCCAGCAGCTATCGACAGAACACTGAAGCTTTCTTT.

This rearrangement joins TRBV7-2 to TRBJ2-1; 10 bases agree with TRBD1. Germline values: CDR1 SGHTA, CDR2 FQGNSA. The V gene end was trimmed by 5 bases and the J gene end by 2 bases; junction bases not matched to a gene: 3. CDR3 length: 15 residues. This chain's CDR3 is CASSTDRGAYNEQFF. The DNA of the CDR3 is TGTGCCAGCAGCACGGACAGGGGGGCCTACAATGAGCAGTTCTTC.

The chain joins TRBV12-3 or TRBV12-4 to TRBJ1-1; the D is unclear. The CDR3 covers 12 residues. Trimming removed 7 bases from V and 4 bases from J, with 10 bases in between. The CDR3 is CASMGSGTEAFF. The DNA of the CDR3 is TGTGCCAGCATGGGGAGTGGCACTGAAGCTTTCTTT.

The V and J genes are TRBV3-1 (or the pseudogene TRBV3-2) and TRBJ1-4; 12 bases fit TRBD1. Per the germline V gene, CDR1 is LGHDT and CDR2 is YNNKEL (reference sequence). The CDR3 is 19 residues long. After removal of 2 bases from V and 3 bases from J, the junction contained 10 bases not matched to a gene. CDR3 region: CASSQHPGQGALANEKLFF. DNA for the CDR3: TGTGCCAGCAGCCAACACCCGGGACAGGGGGCTCTAGCTAATGAAAAACTGTTTTTT.

The chain employs TRBV10-3 and TRBJ2-2; 8 bases map to TRBD2. With 5 bases clipped from V and 5 bases from J, the junction kept 7 bases outside the gene matches. This CDR3 has 15 amino acids. The germline V gene encodes CDR1 ENHRY and CDR2 SYGVKD. The CDR3 DNA reads as TGTGCCATCAGTACCGGGACTAGTGGAACCGGGGAGCTGTTTTTT. Protein sequence: CAISTGTSGTGELFF.

The V call is TRBV18, the J call TRBJ2-7; the D gene is possibly TRBD2 (5 bases). This CDR3 spans 15 amino acids. Between the trimmed V and J ends, which lost 3 bases and 3 bases, there was a span of 15 bases. The germline gives CDR1 KGHSH, CDR2 LQKENI. Here the CDR3 DNA reads TGTGCCAGCTCACCGCGACAAACGGGGATCTACGAGCAGTACTTC. It translates to CASSPRQTGIYEQYF.

The genes are TRBV24-1 and TRBJ1-2; 7 nucleotides align to TRBD1. V gave up 4 bases and J gave up 8 bases; unmatched junction bases: 9. CDR1 and CDR2 (germline): KGHDR, SFDVKD. This CDR3 contains 14 residues. CDR3 residues: CATSEPDREVGYTF. CDR3 DNA: TGTGCCACCAGTGAACCAGACAGGGAGGTGGGCTACACCTTC.

The chain uses TRBV16 and TRBJ2-7; TRBD1 matches at 9 bases. The CDR3 is 15 amino acids. V gave up 1 base and J gave up 4 bases; unmatched junction bases: 5. The germline CDR1 and CDR2 sequences are KGHSY and FQNENV. The CDR3 sequence: CASSQLDRGKYEQYF. The CDR3 DNA reads TGTGCCAGCAGCCAATTAGACAGGGGGAAGTACGAGCAGTACTTC.

This clone occurred a few times. The CDR3 sequence is CASSQDLQNSGNTIYF. The CDR3 coding sequence is TGTGCCAGCAGCCAAGATCTACAGAACTCTGGAAACACCATATATTTT. The chain uses TRBV3-1 (or the pseudogene TRBV3-2) and TRBJ1-3; D is ambiguous. The V and J ends lost 0 bases and 0 bases respectively, with 9 bases between them. The CDR3 extends over 16 amino acids. Germline V CDR1 and CDR2: LGHDT, YNNKEL (reference sequence).

The rearrangement joins TRBV19 to TRBJ1-3; a possible D gene is TRBD1 (5 bases). The germline CDR1 and CDR2 sequences are LNHDA and SQIVND (reference sequence). Between the trimmed V and J ends, which lost 10 bases and 0 bases, there was a span of 16 bases. This CDR3 has 15 amino acids. The CDR3: CATRRQPFSGNTIYF. In nucleotides, the CDR3 is TGTGCCACTAGGCGACAGCCCTTCTCTGGAAACACCATATATTTT.

This clone has only a few counts. The chain has TRBV19 and TRBJ1-1; 7 bases align to TRBD1. Trimming at V came to 3 bases and at J to 7 bases, leaving 5 bases not matched to a gene. The CDR3 has 13 residues. CDR1 and CDR2 from the germline V gene are LNHDA and SQIVND (reference sequence). The CDR3 reads CASSIWQGVEAFF. The DNA for the CDR3 is TGTGCCAGTAGTATTTGGCAGGGGGTTGAAGCTTTCTTT.

The V call is TRBV5-8, the J call TRBJ1-1; D is perhaps TRBD1 (6 bases). V was shortened by 4 bases and J by 5 bases, with 15 bases between the two germline ends. The CDR3 loop spans 14 amino acids. Germline values: CDR1 SGHTS, CDR2 YDEGEE. The DNA for the CDR3 is TGTGCCAGCAGCAATCCGATAGGGGGAACTGAAGCTTTCTTT. Protein: CASSNPIGGTEAFF.

The rearrangement uses TRBV9 and TRBJ2-5; D unresolved. Per the germline V gene, CDR1 is SGDLS and CDR2 is YYNGEE. The germline V and J ends were trimmed by 0 bases and 1 base, with 10 bases remaining between them. This CDR3 has 15 amino acids. DNA of the CDR3: TGTGCCAGCAGCGTAGGCTTGTCCGGCCAAGAGACCCAGTACTTC. Translation: CASSVGLSGQETQYF.

The genes are TRBV5-1 and TRBJ1-5; 8 positions match TRBD1. Germline V CDR1 and CDR2: SGHRS, YFSETQ. CDR3 length: 14 residues. J lost 4 bases, V lost 2 bases, and 2 bases had no gene match. CDR3 residues: CASSLTGGNQPQHF. The DNA of the CDR3 is TGCGCCAGCAGCTTAACAGGGGGAAATCAGCCCCAGCATTTT. Drawing the rest from reference TRBV5-1 and TRBJ1-5, the complete variable domain is KAGVTQTPRYLIKTRGQQVTLSCSPISGHRSVSWYQQTPGQGLQFLFEYFSETQRNKGNFPGRFSGRQFSNSRSEMNVSTLELGDSALYLCASSLTGGNQPQHFGDGTRLSIL.

V gene TRBV18 combines with J gene TRBJ1-2; 9 bases are a match to TRBD1. CDR3 length equals 15 residues. The germline gives CDR1 KGHSH, CDR2 LQKENI. V trimming: 4 bases; J trimming: 4 bases; junction bases outside the gene matches: 7. The CDR3 protein is CASSLGTGSSYGYTF. CDR3 coding DNA: TGTGCCAGCTCACTGGGGACAGGGTCTAGCTATGGCTACACCTTC.

Written as DNA, the CDR3 is TGTGCCAGCAGCCGGACAGGGTGGGAGACCCAGTACTTC. This translates into CASSRTGWETQYF. J is TRBJ2-5 and V is TRBV7-9, with 8 bases lining up with TRBD1. With 5 bases clipped from V and 5 bases from J, the junction kept 4 bases outside the gene matches. The CDR3 sequence is 13 residues long. Germline V gene data show CDR1 as SEHNR and CDR2 as FQNEAQ (reference sequence). The entire variable domain, with the rest obtained from reference TRBV7-9 and TRBJ2-5, is as follows: DTGVSQNPRHKITKRGQNVTFRCDPISEHNRLYWYRQTLGQGPEFLTYFQNEAQLEKSRLLSDRFSAERPKGSFSTLEIQRTEQGDSAMYLCASSRTGWETQYFGPGTRLLVL.